The source of this TCR beta chain is a study of shared clonotypes between healthy human individuals. Overall study context: CD4 naive and memory got three plates each, CD8 naive two, CD8 memory one.

The assay was immunoSEQ multiplex PCR, and TCRdb's table has in-frame clones only and misses some. The profile covers about a million clones, with about 72% appearing a single time and about 0.94% taken by the ten largest. CDR3 length: 11 residues. Germline V gene lookup returns CDR1 SGHTA and CDR2 FQGTGA. Trimming took off 2 bases at V and 8 bases at J, with 4 bases between the two ends. This receptor was taken from a man between 18 and 29 years old in good health. Some clones in this sample may be carry-over from other donors' samples. The V gene is TRBV7-3, the J gene TRBJ2-1; no clear D. The sequenced material came from memory CD4+ T cells from PBMCs. Subset given: CD45RA-negative fraction. The CDR3 region is CASSLGDEQFF. Written as DNA, the CDR3 is TGTGCCAGCAGCTTAGGGGATGAGCAGTTCTTC.